This T cell receptor beta chain was obtained from a study of PD-1 blockade in classical Hodgkin lymphoma. Time point described: cycle 4 day 1 (C4D1), after five to seven weeks of nivolumab. With no exception, relapse followed autologous stem cell transplantation in all patients, and brentuximab vedotin exposure varied. The study purified CD4+ T cells from thawed PBMCs using magnetic negative selection. Libraries were prepared by immunoSEQ multiplex PCR; TCRdb keeps only in-frame clonotypes and omits some of them. The data hold some 27,000 clones, with roughly 80% observed a single time. Germline lookup yields CDR1 LGHNA and CDR2 YNFKEQ. Trimming stripped 0 bases from V and 6 bases from J, with 12 bases between. CDR3 size: 14 residues. This clone was detected a few times. The antigen is not known. General observations from the study: Compared with healthy donors, newly diagnosed patients reportedly showed lower baseline TCR diversity. Complete responders showed a baseline diversity that resembled the diversity of newly diagnosed patients.

The V and J genes are TRBV4-2 and TRBJ2-7; D uncertain. The sequencing used CD4+ T cells from blood, collected before the fourth cycle of nivolumab. The clonotype originates from a human donor with classical Hodgkin lymphoma. DNA for the CDR3: TGTGCCAGCAGCCAAGATCTAGTGAACCGCGAGCAGTACTTC. As protein: CASSQDLVNREQYF.